Below, 27 T cell receptor beta chains from the same sample are listed, as sequenced in a study of T-cell memory formation after mild COVID-19. TCRdb analysed the 5' RACE reads with MiXCR anew, one entry per CDR3 protein. Seen here are just over 350,000 distinct CDR3 sequences, around 15% observed once, and the top ten hold approximately 20%. Sequenced input: PBMCs or a T cell subset sorted from them (not recorded which). Source of these receptors: a man aged 18 to 35 who had mild COVID-19 (a few samples of this study predate the infection). Cell type and time point are not known.

The chain employs TRBV5-1 and TRBJ2-1; a weak D match, TRBD2 (6 bases). The CDR3 covers 10 residues. Germline V gene sequence: CDR1 SGHRS, CDR2 YFSETQ. CDR3: CAYLGTPQFF. The CDR3 nucleotides are TGCGCTTACCTCGGGACTCCTCAGTTCTTC.

This clonotype appeared a single time. The V call is TRBV28, the J call TRBJ1-5; no reliable D call. V was shortened by 7 bases and J by 9 bases, with 7 bases between the two germline ends. The CDR3 has 10 amino acids. CDR1 and CDR2 from the germline V gene are MDHEN and SYDVKM. In DNA form, the CDR3 reads TGTGCCAGCATATCGGCGCCCCAGCATTTT. Amino acids: CASISAPQHF.

This clonotype has just a few counts. The gene calls are TRBV7-9 and TRBJ2-1; D ambiguous. This CDR3 has 12 amino acids. V lost 5 bases, J lost 8 bases, and 10 bases lay in between. CDR1 is SEHNR, CDR2 FQNEAQ, per germline (reference sequence). CDR3 amino acids: CASSRNTDEQFF. CDR3 nucleotide sequence: TGTGCCAGCAGCCGCAATACGGATGAGCAGTTCTTC.

The chain has TRBV9 and TRBJ2-7, with a possible D match to TRBD1 (6 bases). This CDR3 has 15 amino acids. Germline CDR1 is SGDLS and CDR2 is YYNGEE. Trimming stripped 5 bases from V and 3 bases from J, with 18 bases between. This CDR3 is CASSAGLGGYYEQYF. CDR3 DNA sequence: TGTGCCAGCAGTGCTGGGTTAGGGGGATACTACGAGCAGTACTTC.

V gene TRBV28 combines with J gene TRBJ2-7; no clear D. CDR3 length equals 12 residues. Trimming shortened V by 3 bases and J by 3 bases, and 6 bases separated the two germline ends. The germline V gene encodes CDR1 MDHEN and CDR2 SYDVKM. CDR3 DNA: TGTGCCAGCAGTTTCACCGACTACGAGCAGTACTTC. It yields the protein CASSFTDYEQYF.

This clonotype has more than one count but fewer than ten. The chain has TRBV28 and TRBJ2-5; the D gene is possibly TRBD1 (8 bases). This CDR3 has 15 residues. Germline CDR1 MDHEN, CDR2 SYDVKM. V gave up 6 bases and J gave up 2 bases, with 16 bases separating them. In nucleotides, the CDR3 is TGTGCCAGCAGCCTAGCGGACAGGGATCAAGAGACCCAGTACTTC. Translated, it gives CASSLADRDQETQYF.

This clonotype was counted many times. The chain combines TRBV5-6 with TRBJ2-7; 11 nucleotides align to TRBD1. The junction had 6 bases not matched to a gene; V was cut back by 2 bases and J by 5 bases. The germline V gene encodes CDR1 SGHDT and CDR2 YYEEEE. CDR3 length equals 15 residues. The CDR3 spells CASSLPGTGGNEQYF. The DNA for the CDR3 is TGTGCCAGCAGCTTACCCGGGACAGGGGGGAACGAGCAGTACTTC.

V usage is TRBV20-1 and J usage is TRBJ2-5; 10 nucleotides agree with TRBD2. The CDR3 contains 15 residues. V was clipped by 1 base and J by 4 bases; unmatched bases: 6. Germline lookup yields CDR1 DFQATT and CDR2 SNEGSKA (reference sequence). This CDR3 reads CSARGYSGGRETQYF. In nucleotides, the CDR3 is TGCAGTGCTAGAGGCTATAGCGGGGGGCGAGAGACCCAGTACTTC.

In its sample, this clonotype was seen a few times. This sequence joins TRBV20-1 and TRBJ2-5; D tentatively fits TRBD1 or TRBD2 (6 bases each). V dropped 0 bases and J dropped 5 bases, with 13 bases sitting between them. The CDR3 extends over 14 amino acids. Germline loops: CDR1 DFQATT, CDR2 SNEGSKA (reference sequence). For the CDR3, the DNA is TGCAGTGCTAGAGATCCGGGGGCGGGGGAGACCCAGTACTTC. This encodes CSARDPGAGETQYF.

This clonotype showed up just once. One base away lies a much larger clone, so this may be a sequencing read error. The conserved phenylalanine or tryptophan is not found at the CDR3 terminus, so this likely reflects a read error. The J gene is TRBJ2-3, the V gene TRBV4-1; no clear D. Germline CDR1 is MGHRA and CDR2 is YSYEKL. CDR3 length equals 14 residues. V lost 2 bases and J lost 2, with 8 bases in between. The CDR3 bases are TGCGCCAGCAGCCAAACCCAAGTCACAGATACGCAGTATTCT. It is translated as CASSQTQVTDTQYS.

The chain recombines TRBV20-1 with TRBJ1-2; D is unresolved. The CDR3 covers 14 residues. The germline V gene encodes CDR1 DFQATT and CDR2 SNEGSKA (reference sequence). Trimming shortened V by 5 bases and J by 4 bases, and 17 bases separated the two germline ends. This chain's CDR3 is CSAAGGSRPYGYTF. Here the CDR3 DNA reads TGCAGTGCTGCGGGTGGCAGTCGGCCCTATGGCTACACCTTC.

This clonotype was counted a few times. V is TRBV20-1 and J is TRBJ2-3, with D perhaps assigned TRBD1 or TRBD2 (5 bases each). Trimming removed 1 base at V and 6 bases at J, with 20 bases between. Looked up from germline, CDR1 is DFQATT and CDR2 is SNEGSKA (reference sequence). The CDR3 is 16 amino acids. This CDR3 is CSARARDPGKGDTQYF. The CDR3 coding sequence is TGCAGTGCTAGAGCCCGGGACCCAGGAAAAGGGGATACGCAGTATTTT.

This clonotype was found a few times. The rearrangement joins TRBV11-2 to TRBJ2-7, with D possibly called TRBD1 or TRBD2 (5 bases each). V dropped 2 bases and J dropped 0 bases, with 8 bases sitting between them. This CDR3 has 14 amino acids. The germline V gene has CDR1 SGHAT and CDR2 FQNNGV. CDR3 region: CASSLTGPSYEQYF. CDR3 sequence (DNA): TGTGCCAGCAGCTTAACGGGACCCTCCTACGAGCAGTACTTC. The whole variable domain, remainder taken from reference TRBV11-2 and TRBJ2-7, is EAGVAQSPRYKIIEKRQSVAFWCNPISGHATLYWYQQILGQGPKLLIQFQNNGVVDDSQLPKDRFSAERLKGVDSTLKIQPAKLEDSAVYLCASSLTGPSYEQYFGPGTRLTVT.

This clonotype was detected only a few times. V and J are TRBV6-5 and TRBJ2-5; D is uncertain. The germline V gene encodes CDR1 MNHEY and CDR2 SVGAGI. The V gene lost 5 bases and the J gene lost 7 bases, with 11 bases spanning the gap. The CDR3 is made up of 12 amino acids. CDR3 sequence reads: CASSLALGTQYF. In DNA form, the CDR3 reads TGTGCCAGCAGTCTCGCCCTCGGGACCCAGTACTTC.

V and J are TRBV5-6 and TRBJ1-1; 12 bases agree with TRBD1. The CDR3 has 14 amino acids. The V gene end was trimmed by 4 bases and the J gene end by 8 bases; junction bases not matched to a gene: 6. CDR1 is SGHDT and CDR2 is YYEEEE in the germline V gene. The CDR3 region is CASSGGQGAGEAFF. CDR3 DNA sequence: TGTGCCAGCAGCGGGGGACAGGGGGCAGGGGAAGCTTTCTTT.

This clonotype was seen a few times. The chain is built from TRBV19 and TRBJ2-1; D remains ambiguous. The CDR3 is made up of 14 amino acids. V was shortened by 5 bases and J by 1 base, with 9 bases between the two germline ends. From germline, CDR1 is LNHDA and CDR2 SQIVND (reference sequence). The CDR3 DNA reads as TGTGCCAGTAGTCGCATGAGATCCTACAATGAGCAGTTCTTC. Protein sequence: CASSRMRSYNEQFF.

In its sample, this clonotype was seen a few times. The chain combines TRBV7-2 with TRBJ1-6; D call uncertain. In germline, CDR1 is SGHTA, CDR2 FQGNSA. This CDR3 has 12 amino acids. V lost 3 bases to trimming and J lost 11 bases, with 8 bases between them. The CDR3 bases are TGTGCCAGCAGCTTGCCCGAAACACCCCTCCACTTT. Protein: CASSLPETPLHF.

Many counts were recorded for this clonotype. CDR3 sequence: CASRVGGTFNEKLFF. The DNA of the CDR3 is TGCGCCAGCAGGGTCGGGGGAACTTTTAATGAAAAACTGTTTTTT. The J gene is TRBJ1-4, the V gene TRBV5-1; D possibly corresponds to TRBD1 (5 bases). V lost 5 bases to trimming and J lost 4 bases, with 15 bases between them. The CDR3 extends over 15 amino acids. Germline values: CDR1 SGHRS, CDR2 YFSETQ.

The table lists this clonotype with many counts. The gene calls are TRBV4-2 and TRBJ2-7, with no clear D. This CDR3 comprises 13 residues. V was shortened by 3 bases and J by 2 bases, with 8 bases between the two germline ends. Germline V gene sequence: CDR1 LGHNA, CDR2 YNFKEQ. The CDR3 coding sequence is TGTGCCAGCAGCCACGTGCCCCCCTACGAGCAGTACTTC. Translating it yields CASSHVPPYEQYF.

This clonotype occurred a few times. The J gene is TRBJ2-7, the V gene TRBV10-3; possibly TRBD1 for D (6 bases). CDR1 and CDR2 from the germline V gene are ENHRY and SYGVKD. This CDR3 region has 13 residues. Between the trimmed V and J ends, which lost 5 bases and 4 bases, there was a span of 12 bases. The CDR3 here is CAISRDTSYEQYF. The DNA of the CDR3 is TGTGCCATCAGTCGGGACACAAGTTACGAGCAGTACTTC.

For the CDR3, the DNA is TGTGCCAGCAGCTATGGGGCCCAAGAGACCCAGTACTTC. It encodes CASSYGAQETQYF. The chain couples TRBV7-2 to TRBJ2-5; TRBD1 might be the D (5 bases). Per the germline V gene, CDR1 is SGHTA and CDR2 is FQGNSA. The CDR3 covers 13 residues. The V end lost 4 bases, the J end lost 1 base, and 7 bases lay between the germline ends.

The gene calls are TRBV10-3 and TRBJ2-1; 11 positions match TRBD2. The CDR3 length is 15 residues. V lost 3 bases to trimming and J lost 6 bases; unmatched junction nucleotides: 4. CDR1 and CDR2 (germline): ENHRY, SYGVKD. The CDR3, as DNA: TGTGCCATCAGTGACCTTACTAGCGGGAGCAATGAGCAGTTCTTC. As protein: CAISDLTSGSNEQFF.

This clonotype turned up a few times. The chain is built from TRBV6-5 and TRBJ2-3; TRBD2 matches at 13 bases. CDR3 length equals 16 residues. In germline, CDR1 is MNHEY, CDR2 SVGAGI. V trimming: 5 bases; J trimming: 4 bases; junction bases outside the gene matches: 6. CDR3 residues: CASSQLLAGGPDTQYF. In nucleotides, the CDR3 is TGTGCCAGCAGTCAACTACTAGCGGGGGGGCCAGATACGCAGTATTTT.

This clonotype was observed a handful of times. The chain couples TRBV3-1 to TRBJ1-1, with a tentative D call TRBD1 (5 bases). CDR1 LGHDT and CDR2 YNNKEL come from the germline V gene (reference sequence). Trimming removed 4 bases from V and 7 bases from J, with 13 bases in between. The CDR3 covers 13 residues. CDR3 loop: CASSRGREREAFF. CDR3 DNA sequence: TGTGCCAGCAGCCGGGGCAGGGAACGTGAAGCTTTCTTT.

The V call is TRBV27, the J call TRBJ2-7; D might be TRBD1 (6 bases). CDR3 length: 13 residues. The V end was cut by 2 bases, the J end by 2 bases, with 7 bases between. Germline V gene sequence: CDR1 MNHEY, CDR2 SMNVEV (reference sequence). CDR3 DNA sequence: TGTGCCAGCAGTTTAAGACAGGCCTACGAGCAGTACTTC. It codes for CASSLRQAYEQYF.

This clonotype was counted only a few times. V gene TRBV23-1 combines with J gene TRBJ2-7; D is undetermined. TRBV23-1 is noted as an ORF with a role that remains uncertain. With 7 bases removed from V and 3 bases from J, the gap between germline ends came to 7 bases. This CDR3 has 11 residues. CDR3 sequence reads: CASIALYEQYF. The CDR3 DNA reads TGCGCCAGCATTGCCCTCTACGAGCAGTACTTC.

Details on this clonotype: An end of the junction differs from the germline gene, which may be a read error. The V and J genes are TRBV9 and TRBJ1-1; D remains ambiguous. CDR1 and CDR2 from the germline V gene are SGDLS and YYNGEE. This CDR3 has 13 amino acids. The CDR3 DNA reads as TGTGCCAACAGCGTAGCACAGCACACTGAAGCTTTCTTT. Residues: CANSVAQHTEAFF.